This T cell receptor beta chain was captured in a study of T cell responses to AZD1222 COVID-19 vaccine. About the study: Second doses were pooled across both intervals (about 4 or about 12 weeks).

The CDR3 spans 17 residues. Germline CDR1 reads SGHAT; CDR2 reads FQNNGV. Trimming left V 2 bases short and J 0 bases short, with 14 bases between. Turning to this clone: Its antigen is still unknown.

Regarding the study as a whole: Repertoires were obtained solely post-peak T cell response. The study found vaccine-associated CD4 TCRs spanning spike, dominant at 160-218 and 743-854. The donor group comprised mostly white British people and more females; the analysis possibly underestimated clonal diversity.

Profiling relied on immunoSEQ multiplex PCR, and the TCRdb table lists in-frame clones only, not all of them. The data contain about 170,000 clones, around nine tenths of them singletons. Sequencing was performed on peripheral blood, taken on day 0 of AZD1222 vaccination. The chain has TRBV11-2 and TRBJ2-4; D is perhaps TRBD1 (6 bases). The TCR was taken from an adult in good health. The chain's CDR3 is CASSLLGQRKAKNIQYF. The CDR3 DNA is TGTGCCAGCAGCTTACTAGGACAGAGGAAAGCCAAAAACATTCAGTACTTC.